These T cell receptor beta chains were read from a single sample in a study of CD8 T cell repertoires and HIV-1 epitope variants. Their recognized antigens are unknown. Repertoires were generated with immunoSEQ multiplex PCR, while TCRdb's copy carries only in-frame clones and drops some. The repertoire holds 4,000 to 6,000 clones, with roughly 65% as singletons. Sequencing used cultured CD8+ T cells derived from PBMCs. The source of these receptors is a male donor with HIV. Each CDR3 is given with its conserved first and last residue. Each record gives: D gene, J gene, V gene, clone size, CDR3 protein, CDR3 DNA. The D gene is left open where the match is weak. Clone size is given for some rows only: seen once, a few or many times, or a class if the clone is expanded.

TRBD1 TRBJ2-7 TRBV5-1 . CASSWQSTRGLYEQYF TGTGCCAGCAGCTGGCAGTCGACCAGGGGGCTATACGAGCAGTACTTC
. TRBJ2-2 TRBV27 . CASTSGGQRNTGELFF TGTGCCAGCACCTCCGGGGGACAACGTAACACCGGGGAGCTGTTTTTT
. TRBJ2-1 TRBV20-1 . CSASEGEQFF TGCAGTGCTAGTGAGGGTGAGCAGTTCTTC
TRBD1 TRBJ2-7 TRBV9 few CASSIGQGRMYEQYF TGTGCCAGCAGCATCGGACAGGGAAGGATGTACGAGCAGTACTTC
. TRBJ2-5 TRBV28 . CASSFNGETQYF TGTGCCAGCAGTTTTAACGGAGAGACCCAGTACTTC
TRBD1 TRBJ2-7 TRBV19 . CASSQGTASSYEQYF TGTGCCAGTAGCCAAGGGACAGCAAGCTCCTACGAGCAGTACTTC
. TRBJ2-1 TRBV10-2 once CASSESEGGGNEQFF TGCGCCAGCAGTGAGTCTGAGGGGGGGGGAAATGAGCAGTTCTTC
TRBD2 TRBJ2-7 TRBV13 . CASHIAGETREQYF TGTGCCAGCCATATAGCGGGAGAGACGAGGGAGCAGTACTTC
. TRBJ1-4 TRBV30 . CAWNRQFNEKLFF TGTGCCTGGAACCGACAGTTTAATGAAAAACTGTTTTTT
TRBD2 TRBJ2-5 TRBV2 . CASRRLAGSQETQYF TGTGCCAGCAGGAGACTAGCGGGGTCACAAGAGACCCAGTACTTC
. TRBJ2-1 TRBV5-6 . CASSFADGVLPANEQFF TGTGCCAGCAGCTTCGCAGACGGAGTACTCCCTGCCAATGAGCAGTTCTTC
. TRBJ1-1 TRBV19 once CASSIGFDTEAFF TGTGCCAGTAGTATCGGATTCGACACTGAAGCTTTCTTT
. TRBJ2-7 TRBV6-6 . CASSSDVSAYEQYF TGTGCCAGCAGTTCAGATGTCTCGGCCTACGAGCAGTACTTC
TRBD1 TRBJ2-6 TRBV27 . CASSPQTGAGANVLTF TGTGCCAGCAGTCCGCAAACAGGGGCCGGGGCCAACGTCCTGACTTTC
. TRBJ1-4 TRBV4-1 . CASSQEYPALNEKLFF TGCGCCAGCAGCCAAGAATATCCGGCCCTTAATGAAAAACTGTTTTTT
TRBD1 TRBJ1-5 TRBV19 . CASSVFRDRVNQPQHF TGTGCCAGTAGTGTTTTCCGGGACAGGGTTAATCAGCCCCAGCATTTT
. TRBJ2-7 TRBV5-1 large CASSPELDYYEQYF TGCGCCAGCAGCCCTGAGTTGGATTACTACGAGCAGTACTTC
. TRBJ1-2 TRBV5-6 . CASSLMTAQNYGYTF TGTGCCAGCAGCTTGATGACAGCCCAAAACTATGGCTACACCTTC
TRBD1 TRBJ1-2 TRBV29-1 . CSVLQGDGGYTF TGCAGCGTATTACAGGGGGACGGTGGCTACACCTTC
. TRBJ1-5 TRBV28 . CASSLEQAYQPQHF TGTGCCAGCAGTTTAGAACAGGCATATCAGCCCCAGCATTTT
TRBD2 TRBJ2-5 TRBV6-6 . CASSRALGEGRETQYF TGTGCCAGCAGCCGAGCTTTGGGGGAGGGCCGTGAGACCCAGTACTTC
. TRBJ2-5 TRBV15 . CATSVRGGRETQYF TGTGCCACCAGCGTTAGAGGGGGTAGAGAGACCCAGTACTTC
. TRBJ1-5 TRBV5-5 . CASSWGVSNQPQHF TGTGCCAGCAGCTGGGGAGTTTCCAATCAGCCCCAGCATTTT
TRBD2 TRBJ2-5 TRBV6-5 . CASSYSGTSGQETQYF TGTGCCAGCAGTTACTCCGGGACTAGCGGCCAAGAGACCCAGTACTTC
. TRBJ1-3 TRBV25-1 . CASRKDPSSGNTIYF TGTGCCAGCAGAAAAGACCCAAGCTCTGGAAACACCATATATTTT
. TRBJ1-2 TRBV2 . CAPRAGLDYGYTF TGTGCCCCGAGGGCAGGGCTTGACTATGGCTACACCTTC
. TRBJ2-7 TRBV27 few CASSLAGSYEQYF TGTGCCAGCAGTTTAGCAGGCTCCTACGAGCAGTACTTC
. TRBJ1-1 TRBV27 few CASSLDWNTEAFF TGTGCCAGCAGTCTAGACTGGAACACTGAAGCTTTCTTT
. TRBJ2-7 TRBV6-9 . CAGGSGRYEQYF TGTGCCGGCGGCAGCGGCCGCTACGAGCAGTACTTC
. TRBJ1-2 TRBV7-6 few CASSLDAGESYGYTF TGTGCCAGCAGCTTAGACGCAGGCGAGAGCTATGGCTACACCTTC
TRBD1 TRBJ2-7 TRBV7-2 . CASSSGTGAYEQYF TGTGCCAGCAGCTCGGGGACAGGGGCCTACGAGCAGTACTTC
TRBD1 TRBJ2-7 TRBV14 . CASSQDVFRDSSYEQYF TGTGCCAGCAGCCAAGATGTATTCCGGGACAGCTCCTACGAGCAGTACTTC
. TRBJ2-3 TRBV27 . CASRFGAGRPDTQYF TGTGCCAGCAGGTTCGGGGCGGGAAGGCCAGATACGCAGTATTTT
TRBD1 TRBJ2-6 TRBV19 . CASSVVTTGGGSGANVLTF TGTGCCAGTAGTGTTGTAACGACAGGGGGTGGCTCTGGGGCCAACGTCCTGACTTTC
TRBD1 TRBJ1-5 TRBV7-9 . CASSPIMTGQPQHF TGTGCCAGCAGCCCTATAATGACAGGGCAGCCCCAGCATTTT
TRBD2 TRBJ2-2 TRBV5-1 . CASSLIAGGSTGELFF TGCGCCAGCAGCTTAATAGCGGGAGGGTCCACCGGGGAGCTGTTTTTT
TRBD2 TRBJ2-5 TRBV27 . CASSFLAGEETQYF TGTGCCAGCAGTTTTTTAGCGGGCGAAGAGACCCAGTACTTC
. TRBJ2-5 TRBV18 once CASSPPQAGPLYQETQYF TGTGCCAGCTCACCACCGCAGGCAGGACCGCTTTACCAAGAGACCCAGTACTTC
TRBD1 TRBJ2-7 TRBV28 . CASSLIVTLGDRDDEQYF TGTGCCAGCAGTTTAATAGTTACTCTAGGGGACAGGGACGACGAGCAGTACTTC
TRBD2 TRBJ2-3 TRBV10-2 . CASSETLAGTDTQYF TGCGCCAGCAGTGAAACGCTAGCGGGGACAGATACGCAGTATTTT
. TRBJ1-4 TRBV9 . CASSEQGANEKLFF TGTGCCAGCAGCGAACAGGGAGCTAATGAAAAACTGTTTTTT
. TRBJ2-5 TRBV28 . CASSSVDRTQETQYF TGTGCCAGCAGTTCAGTGGACAGAACCCAAGAGACCCAGTACTTC
. TRBJ1-2 TRBV27 once CASSAGAEGGYTF TGTGCCAGCAGTGCAGGAGCCGAGGGTGGCTACACCTTC
TRBD1 TRBJ2-7 TRBV6-6 once CASRRRQGEEQYF TGTGCCAGCAGACGCAGACAGGGAGAGGAGCAGTACTTC
. TRBJ2-7 TRBV28 . CASSLLDSYEQYF TGTGCCAGCAGTTTATTAGACAGCTACGAGCAGTACTTC
. TRBJ2-7 TRBV2 few CASSVPGTYEQYF TGTGCCAGCAGTGTGCCAGGAACCTACGAGCAGTACTTC
. TRBJ1-6 TRBV5-6 . CASSGDGPNSGSPLHF TGTGCCAGCAGTGGGGACGGTCCGAATTCGGGGTCACCCCTCCACTTT
. TRBJ1-1 TRBV7-9 once CASSSPGLPNTEAFF TGTGCCAGCAGCTCGCCCGGGCTCCCGAACACTGAAGCTTTCTTT
TRBD1 TRBJ1-1 TRBV5-1 . CASSWGQVGTEAFF TGCGCCAGCAGCTGGGGACAGGTTGGCACTGAAGCTTTCTTT
TRBD2 TRBJ2-5 TRBV7-9 once CASSFRAGYQETQYF TGTGCCAGCAGCTTCCGAGCGGGGTACCAAGAGACCCAGTACTTC
. TRBJ2-7 TRBV10-3 few CAISDTGDEQYF TGTGCCATCAGTGACACTGGGGACGAGCAGTACTTC
TRBD1 TRBJ2-7 TRBV11-1 . CASSLQGAYEQYF TGTGCCAGCAGCTTACAGGGGGCCTACGAGCAGTACTTC
. TRBJ2-1 TRBV7-6 few CASSLSGEQFF TGTGCCAGCAGCTTATCTGGTGAGCAGTTCTTC
TRBD1 TRBJ2-7 TRBV28 once CASSSTGQGYEQYF TGTGCCAGCAGTTCTACAGGACAGGGCTACGAGCAGTACTTC
TRBD1 TRBJ1-2 TRBV15 . CATSERRTGGFGYTF TGTGCCACCAGCGAACGACGGACAGGGGGCTTTGGCTACACCTTC